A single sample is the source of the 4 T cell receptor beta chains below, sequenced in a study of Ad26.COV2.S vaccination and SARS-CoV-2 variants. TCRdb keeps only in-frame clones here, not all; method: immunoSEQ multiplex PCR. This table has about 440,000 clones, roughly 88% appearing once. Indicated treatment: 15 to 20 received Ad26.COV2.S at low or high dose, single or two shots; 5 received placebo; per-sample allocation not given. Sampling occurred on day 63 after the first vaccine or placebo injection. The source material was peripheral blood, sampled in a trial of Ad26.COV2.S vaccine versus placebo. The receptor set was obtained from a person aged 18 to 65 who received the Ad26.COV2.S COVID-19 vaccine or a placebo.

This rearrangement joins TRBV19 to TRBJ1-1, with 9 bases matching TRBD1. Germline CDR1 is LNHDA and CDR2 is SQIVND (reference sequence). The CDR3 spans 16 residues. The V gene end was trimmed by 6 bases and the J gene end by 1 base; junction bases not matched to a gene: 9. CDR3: CASRLPGQGKNTEAFF. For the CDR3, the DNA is TGTGCCAGTAGACTACCGGGACAGGGAAAGAACACTGAAGCTTTCTTT.

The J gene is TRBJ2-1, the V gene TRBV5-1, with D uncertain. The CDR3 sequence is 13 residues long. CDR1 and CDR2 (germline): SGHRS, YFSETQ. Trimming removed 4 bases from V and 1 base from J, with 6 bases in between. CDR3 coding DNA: TGCGCCAGCAGCGGGGTATCCTACAATGAGCAGTTCTTC. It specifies CASSGVSYNEQFF.

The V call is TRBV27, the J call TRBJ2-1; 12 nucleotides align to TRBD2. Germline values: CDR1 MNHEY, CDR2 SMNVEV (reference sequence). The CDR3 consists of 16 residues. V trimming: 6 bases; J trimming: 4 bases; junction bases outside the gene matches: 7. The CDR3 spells CASRGLAGGLYNEQFF. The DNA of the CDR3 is TGTGCCAGCAGGGGGCTAGCGGGAGGGTTGTACAATGAGCAGTTCTTC.

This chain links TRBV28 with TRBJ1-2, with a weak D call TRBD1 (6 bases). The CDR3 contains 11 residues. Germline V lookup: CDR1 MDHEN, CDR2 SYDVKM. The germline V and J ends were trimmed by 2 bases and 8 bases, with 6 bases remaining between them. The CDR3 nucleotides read TGTGCCAGCAGTTTAAGGGGGGGCTACACCTTC. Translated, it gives CASSLRGGYTF.